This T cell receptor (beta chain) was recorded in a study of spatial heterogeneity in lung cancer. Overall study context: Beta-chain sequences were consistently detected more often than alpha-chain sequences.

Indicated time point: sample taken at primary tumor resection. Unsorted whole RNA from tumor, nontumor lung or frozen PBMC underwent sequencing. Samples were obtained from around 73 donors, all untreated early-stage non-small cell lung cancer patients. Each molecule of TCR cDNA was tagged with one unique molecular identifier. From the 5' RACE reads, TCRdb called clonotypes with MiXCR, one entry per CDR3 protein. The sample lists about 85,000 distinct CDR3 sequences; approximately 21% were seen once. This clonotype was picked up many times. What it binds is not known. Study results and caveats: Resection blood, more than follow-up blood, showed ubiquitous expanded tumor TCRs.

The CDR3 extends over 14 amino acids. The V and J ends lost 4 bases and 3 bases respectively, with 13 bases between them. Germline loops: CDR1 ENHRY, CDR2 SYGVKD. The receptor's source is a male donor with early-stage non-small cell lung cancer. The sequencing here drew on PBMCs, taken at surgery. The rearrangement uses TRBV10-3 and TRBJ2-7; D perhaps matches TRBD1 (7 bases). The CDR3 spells CAISGTGEVYEQYF. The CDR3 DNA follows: TGTGCCATCAGTGGAACAGGGGAGGTCTACGAGCAGTACTTC.